The 20 T cell receptor beta chains listed next were all sequenced from one sample in a study of cytomegalovirus exposure and HLA in healthy donors. This PCR relied on a set of 60 Vbeta primers and 13 Jbeta primers. Method: immunoSEQ multiplex PCR; TCRdb's copy keeps in-frame clones and lacks some. The data contain under 200,000 clones, 85% of them singletons. Specimen: PBMCs. The source of these receptors is a man under 40 in good health and CMV-seropositive.

V is TRBV5-8 and J is TRBJ2-7; D not certain. The CDR3 has 14 amino acids. From germline, CDR1 is SGHTS and CDR2 YDEGEE. Trimming took 0 bases from V and 2 from J, leaving 9 bases between them. The CDR3 is CASSLDSRTYEQYV. The DNA of the CDR3 is TGTGCCAGCAGCTTGGACAGTCGCACCTACGAGCAGTACGTC.

This chain uses TRBV19 with TRBJ2-4; 9 bases fit TRBD2. The junction had 7 bases not matched to a gene; V was cut back by 5 bases and J by 5 bases. The length of the CDR3 is 15 residues. The germline CDR1 and CDR2 sequences are LNHDA and SQIVND (reference sequence). The CDR3 loop is CASSGVAGAENIQYF. The CDR3 bases are TGTGCCAGTAGTGGGGTAGCGGGAGCGGAAAACATTCAGTACTTC.

The chain couples TRBV6-5 to TRBJ1-5, with a tentative D call TRBD1 (6 bases). The length of the CDR3 is 14 residues. With 1 base removed from V and 6 bases from J, the gap between germline ends came to 10 bases. Germline V gives CDR1 MNHEY, CDR2 SVGAGI. Here the CDR3 reads CASSYFRGGQPQHF. The CDR3 DNA sequence: TGTGCCAGCAGTTACTTCAGGGGCGGTCAGCCCCAGCATTTT.

This clone was recorded only once. Germline and junction disagree at one end, which may indicate a read error. This chain uses TRBV9 with TRBJ2-6; possible D gene TRBD2, 5 bases. Germline V gene sequence: CDR1 SGDLS, CDR2 YYNGEE. CDR3 length: 14 residues. CDR3 in amino acids: CASSVVIGVNVLTF. In DNA, the CDR3 is TGTGCCAGCAGCGTAGTAATCGGGGTCAACGTCCTGACTTTC.

The gene calls are TRBV19 and TRBJ1-3, with a tentative D call TRBD1 (5 bases). Germline V gene lookup returns CDR1 LNHDA and CDR2 SQIVND (reference sequence). CDR3 length equals 15 residues. Trimming removed 5 bases from V and 0 bases from J, with 11 bases in between. CDR3 sequence: CASSLGASSGNTIYF. CDR3 bases: TGTGCCAGTAGTCTTGGGGCTAGCTCTGGAAACACCATATATTTT.

The gene calls are TRBV5-1 and TRBJ2-2; 8 nucleotides align to TRBD1. V shed 7 bases and J 6 bases; nucleotides not matched to a gene: 8. The CDR3 runs to 14 residues. Germline-derived CDR1 and CDR2 are SGHRS and YFSETQ. This CDR3 reads CASAGTGLPGELFF. CDR3 coding DNA: TGCGCCAGCGCCGGGACAGGTCTTCCCGGGGAGCTGTTTTTT.

This chain connects TRBV6-1 to TRBJ2-7, with 7 positions matching TRBD1. The trim removed 5 bases at V and 3 bases at J, leaving 4 bases unmatched. The CDR3 length is 13 residues. CDR1 and CDR2 (germline): MNHNS, SASEGT. The CDR3 DNA reads as TGTGCCAGCAGTCACCGGGACAGCTACGAGCAGTACGTC. This sequence encodes CASSHRDSYEQYV.

CDR3 bases: TGTGCCAGCAGCAAACAGGAGTCTCAGAACACTGAAGCTTTCTTT. Encoded protein: CASSKQESQNTEAFF. The rearrangement uses TRBV4-2 and TRBJ1-1, with a weak D call TRBD1 (5 bases). CDR3 length: 15 amino acids. Trimming shortened V by 5 bases and J by 1 base, and 14 bases separated the two germline ends. Per germline, CDR1 LGHNA and CDR2 YNFKEQ.

V and J are TRBV11-3 and TRBJ1-1; D uncertain. Germline lookup yields CDR1 SGHNT and CDR2 YENEEA. With 5 bases removed from V and 0 bases from J, the gap between germline ends came to 7 bases. CDR3 length equals 13 residues. This CDR3 reads CASSRHMNTEAFF. As DNA, the CDR3 is TGTGCCAGCAGCCGCCACATGAACACTGAAGCTTTCTTT.

The CDR3, as DNA: TGTGCCAGCTCACCACCGATAACTAGCGTACGCACAGATACGCAGTATTTT. It specifies CASSPPITSVRTDTQYF. V is TRBV18 and J is TRBJ2-3; 7 bases agree with TRBD2. CDR3 length: 17 amino acids. The V gene end was trimmed by 0 bases and the J gene end by 1 base; junction bases not matched to a gene: 7. Germline V gene data show CDR1 as KGHSH and CDR2 as LQKENI.

The chain uses TRBV7-9 and TRBJ1-5; TRBD1 agrees at 9 bases. Germline-derived CDR1 and CDR2 are SEHNR and FQNEAQ (reference sequence). Losses at the gene ends were 5 bases for V and 8 bases for J; bases not matched to a gene: 10. The CDR3 runs 15 residues. CDR3 loop: CASSHNRGLYEPQHF. In nucleotides, the CDR3 is TGTGCCAGCAGCCACAACAGGGGGCTGTACGAGCCCCAGCATTTT.

As DNA, the CDR3 is TGTGCCAGCATGGAGGGGCCTAGCGGGAGTCGCGAGCAGTACGTC. It translates to CASMEGPSGSREQYV. The chain joins TRBV2 to TRBJ2-7, with 10 bases matching TRBD2. The J segment lost 6 bases and the V segment lost 7 bases, leaving 12 bases of the junction unmatched. Germline CDR1 is SNHLY and CDR2 is FYNNEI. This CDR3 is built from 15 residues.

This rearrangement joins TRBV7-3 to TRBJ2-2; 10 bases align to TRBD2. This CDR3 has 18 residues. J gave up 5 bases and V 5 bases, and 14 bases lay outside the gene matches. The V gene's germline CDR1 is SGHTA and CDR2 FQGTGA. The CDR3 loop is CASSLTGLAGEKTGELFF. Here the CDR3 DNA reads TGTGCCAGCAGCCTTACCGGGCTAGCGGGAGAAAAGACCGGGGAGCTGTTTTTT. Filled out from reference TRBV7-3 and TRBJ2-2, the complete variable domain reads GAGVSQTPSNKVTEKGKYVELRCDPISGHTALYWYRQSLGQGPEFLIYFQGTGAADDSGLPNDRFFAVRPEGSVSTLKIQRTERGDSAVYLCASSLTGLAGEKTGELFFGEGSRLTVL.

The genes are TRBV11-3 and TRBJ1-1; D gene unclear. V was trimmed by 3 bases and J by 8 bases, leaving 10 bases between them. The CDR3 length is 12 residues. The germline V gene has CDR1 SGHNT and CDR2 YENEEA. The CDR3 reads CASSFQAQEAFF. In DNA, the CDR3 is TGTGCCAGCAGCTTTCAGGCACAAGAAGCTTTCTTT.

The rearrangement joins TRBV5-1 to TRBJ2-5; no definite D call. Trimming took off 0 bases at V and 1 base at J, with 4 bases between the two ends. The germline gives CDR1 SGHRS, CDR2 YFSETQ. This CDR3 spans 13 amino acids. CDR3 sequence reads: CASSLASQETQYF. In DNA, the CDR3 is TGCGCCAGCAGCTTGGCCAGCCAAGAGACCCAGTACTTC. The full variable domain, completed using reference TRBV5-1 and TRBJ2-5, is KAGVTQTPRYLIKTRGQQVTLSCSPISGHRSVSWYQQTPGQGLQFLFEYFSETQRNKGNFPGRFSGRQFSNSRSEMNVSTLELGDSALYLCASSLASQETQYFGPGTRLLVL.

The V call is TRBV7-2, the J call TRBJ2-1; D is perhaps TRBD2 (6 bases). This CDR3 is 15 amino acids long. With 6 bases removed from V and 0 bases from J, the gap between germline ends came to 12 bases. Germline V gives CDR1 SGHTA, CDR2 FQGNSA. The CDR3 DNA is TGTGCCAGCAGTAAAGCGGGTAGCTCCTACAATGAGCAGTTCTTC. Translating it yields CASSKAGSSYNEQFF.

The rearrangement joins TRBV7-2 to TRBJ2-3, with TRBD2 as a possible D gene (6 bases). V was trimmed by 6 bases and J by 5 bases, leaving 15 bases between them. This CDR3 has 14 residues. Per the germline V gene, CDR1 is SGHTA and CDR2 is FQGNSA. The CDR3 sequence is CASREQAGIDTQYF. The CDR3 region has the DNA TGTGCCAGCAGGGAACAAGCGGGCATAGATACGCAGTATTTT.

The rearrangement links TRBV4-3 to TRBJ1-1; tentatively, D is TRBD1 (5 bases). V gave up 0 bases and J gave up 1 base, with 6 bases separating them. The length of the CDR3 is 14 residues. Germline CDR1 and CDR2: LGHNA and YSLEER. The CDR3 protein is CASSQDQGNTEAFF. CDR3 in DNA: TGCGCCAGCAGCCAAGATCAGGGGAACACTGAAGCTTTCTTT.

This sequence joins TRBV4-2 and TRBJ2-6, with 8 positions matching TRBD2. V lost 1 base and J lost 1; bases outside the gene matches: 6. CDR1 is LGHNA, CDR2 YNFKEQ, per germline. There are 18 residues in the CDR3. Here the CDR3 DNA reads TGTGCCAGCAGCCAAGCGGGAGGGTCCCGATCTGGGGCCAACGTCCTGACTTTC. This codes for CASSQAGGSRSGANVLTF.

V usage is TRBV11-3 and J usage is TRBJ1-2; possibly TRBD1 for D (5 bases). CDR1 is SGHNT and CDR2 is YENEEA in the germline V gene. V lost 2 bases and J 8 bases, leaving 18 bases between the germline ends. The CDR3 spans 15 residues. The CDR3, as DNA: TGTGCCAGCAGCTTATTGACCGGGGGGTATCAGGGCTACACCTTC. Amino acids: CASSLLTGGYQGYTF.